The present TCR beta chain was sequenced within a study of blood T cell repertoires in COVID-19. Study information: Donors in the United States, Italy and Spain gave samples during acute or convalescent COVID-19.

Generated by immunoSEQ multiplex PCR, the TCRdb table keeps only in-frame clones and is missing some. The sample has over 200,000 clones, approximately 90% seen once. This clone was recorded once. Sequencing used peripheral blood. This TCR was sampled from a woman aged 40 to 50 who had recovered from COVID-19.

The CDR3 coding sequence is TGCGCCAGCAGCCCCTTTGGGGGCCCTAATGAAAAACTGTTTTTT. Its protein is CASSPFGGPNEKLFF. The J gene is TRBJ1-4, the V gene TRBV5-1, with D possibly being TRBD1 (6 bases). CDR1 and CDR2 from the germline V gene are SGHRS and YFSETQ. Between the trimmed V and J ends, which lost 4 bases and 3 bases, there was a span of 13 bases. CDR3 length: 15 residues.